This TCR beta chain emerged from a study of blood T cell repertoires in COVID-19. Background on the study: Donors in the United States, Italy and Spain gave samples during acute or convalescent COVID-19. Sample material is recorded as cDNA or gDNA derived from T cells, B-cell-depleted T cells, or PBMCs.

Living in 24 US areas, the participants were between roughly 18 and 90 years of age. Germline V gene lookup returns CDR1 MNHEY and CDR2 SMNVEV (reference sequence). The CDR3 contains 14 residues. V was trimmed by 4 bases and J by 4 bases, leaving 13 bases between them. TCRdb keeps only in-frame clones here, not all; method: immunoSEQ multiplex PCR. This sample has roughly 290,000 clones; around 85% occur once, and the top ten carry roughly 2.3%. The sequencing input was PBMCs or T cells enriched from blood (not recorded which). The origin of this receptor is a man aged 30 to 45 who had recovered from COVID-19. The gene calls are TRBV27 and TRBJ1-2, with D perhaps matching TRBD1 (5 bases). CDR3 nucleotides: TGTGCCAGCAGTTCCTCCGAAGGGGCCTATGGCTACACCTTC. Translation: CASSSSEGAYGYTF.